This is a list of T cell receptor beta chains from one sample in a study of cytotoxic CD8 clonotypes in ibrutinib-treated CLL. Here immunoSEQ multiplex PCR was the method, and the copy in TCRdb shows in-frame clones only, minus some. The sample carries roughly 76,000 clones, about 84% recorded once. The specimen was PBMCs, collected at disease progression, from a patient treated with ibrutinib. These TCRs come from a human donor with chronic lymphocytic leukemia. CDR3s include the opening cysteine and the closing phenylalanine or tryptophan. Each record gives: clone size, V gene, CDR3 length, D gene, J gene, CDR3 DNA, CDR3 protein. D genes are given only for firm matches. Size is stated for part of the rows, as once, few or many counts, or as a class when the clone is expanded.

once	TRBV30	13	NA	TRBJ2-3	TGTGCCTGGAGTGTACCTGGAGGAGATACGCAGTATTTT	CAWSVPGGDTQYF
NA	TRBV30	16	NA	TRBJ1-4	TGTGCCTGGGGACGCCGCATTGCAGGGCTGAATGAAAAACTGTTTTTT	CAWGRRIAGLNEKLFF
NA	TRBV5-6	14	NA	TRBJ1-3	TGTGCCAGCAGCTTGTGGGGTGCTGGAAACACCATATATTTT	CASSLWGAGNTIYF
NA	TRBV6-1	11	NA	TRBJ1-2	TGTGCCAGCCGACGGGAGGTTGGCTACACCTTC	CASRREVGYTF
NA	TRBV5-1	15	TRBD1	TRBJ1-4	TGCGCCAGCAGCTTGGCCCCGGGACAGGGGGGGAAACTGTTTTTT	CASSLAPGQGGKLFF
NA	TRBV30	14	TRBD1	TRBJ1-5	TGTGCCTGGAGTGTCGGACAGGGCTGGGAGCCCCAGCATTTT	CAWSVGQGWEPQHF
NA	TRBV5-6	14	TRBD1	TRBJ1-2	TGTGCCAGCAGCTTGGAGGGACAGAACTATGGCTACACCTTC	CASSLEGQNYGYTF
NA	TRBV7-2	14	TRBD1	TRBJ1-2	TGTGCCAGCAGCTCAGGACAGGGTGCTTTTGGCTACACCTTC	CASSSGQGAFGYTF
NA	TRBV27	20	TRBD2	TRBJ2-7	TGTGCCAGCAGTTTATTTTCTTGGACTAGCGGGAGAAGGGGGGACTACGAGCAGTACTTC	CASSLFSWTSGRRGDYEQYF
NA	TRBV6-5	13	NA	TRBJ1-5	TGTGCCAGCAGTTACTCGAGGTTACAGCCCCAGCATTTT	CASSYSRLQPQHF
NA	TRBV9	15	NA	TRBJ2-7	TGTGCCAGCAGCGTGGGTCAAGGTTCGAACTACGAGCAGTACTTC	CASSVGQGSNYEQYF
once	TRBV7-2	17	NA	TRBJ2-5	TGTGCCAGCAGCTTAGCCCCTGTCTTTTATAGTTCGGAGACCCAGTACTTC	CASSLAPVFYSSETQYF
NA	TRBV6-1	16	NA	TRBJ2-6	TGTGCCAGCAGTGAAGTTTGGAGCTCTGGGGCCAACGTCCTGACTTTC	CASSEVWSSGANVLTF
NA	TRBV11-2	11	NA	TRBJ2-5	TGTGCCAGCAGCTTATTAGAGACCCAGTACTTC	CASSLLETQYF
NA	TRBV28	12	NA	TRBJ1-1	TGTGCCAGCAGTGAGAGATACACTGAAGCTTTCTTT	CASSERYTEAFF
NA	TRBV27	14	NA	TRBJ2-5	TGTGCCAGCAGTTTTGGCGGCAGCCAAGAGACCCAGTACTTC	CASSFGGSQETQYF
NA	TRBV6-5	13	NA	TRBJ2-1	TGTGCCAGCAGCAACGGACGGCGGAGTGAGCAGTTCTTC	CASSNGRRSEQFF
few	TRBV5-1	14	TRBD1	TRBJ1-2	TGCGCCAGCAGTAGGCAGGGGGGAGGCTATGGCTACACCTTC	CASSRQGGGYGYTF
NA	TRBV5-1	11	NA	TRBJ1-1	TGCGCCAGCCTCCTGGCAACTGAAGCTTTCTTT	CASLLATEAFF
NA	TRBV27	17	NA	TRBJ1-5	TGTGCCAGCAGTTTAGGTGGCGAGGGCTATAGCAATCAGCCCCAGCATTTT	CASSLGGEGYSNQPQHF
NA	TRBV5-6	12	NA	TRBJ1-5	TGTGCCAGCAGCTTGTACAATCAGCCCCAGCATTTT	CASSLYNQPQHF
few	TRBV25-1	14	TRBD1	TRBJ1-1	TGTGCCAGCAGTTTAGGACAGGGGCTTACTGAAGCTTTCTTT	CASSLGQGLTEAFF
NA	TRBV25-1	14	NA	TRBJ1-5	TGTGCCAGCAGTGACCAATACAACGATCAGCCCCAGCATTTT	CASSDQYNDQPQHF
NA	TRBV28	14	NA	TRBJ1-5	TGTGCCAGCAGTTTATTATCGGGTTCCCAGCCCCAGCATTTT	CASSLLSGSQPQHF
NA	TRBV2	12	NA	TRBJ1-3	TGTGCCAGCAGCAGGTCGGGAAACACCATATATTTT	CASSRSGNTIYF
NA	TRBV18	14	NA	TRBJ2-1	TGTGCCAGCTCCCCTCGGGGCTCCTACAATGAGCAGTTCTTC	CASSPRGSYNEQFF
few	TRBV14	13	TRBD1	TRBJ2-7	TGTGCCAGCAGCCTCCTACAGGGGTTCGAGCAGTACTTC	CASSLLQGFEQYF
NA	TRBV9	15	NA	TRBJ2-1	TGTGCCAGCAGCGTAGAGGCGCCGACCTACAATGAGCAGTTCTTC	CASSVEAPTYNEQFF
NA	TRBV28	11	NA	TRBJ1-6	TGTGCCAGCAGTATTTCTTCACCCCTCCACTTT	CASSISSPLHF
NA	TRBV5-4	15	NA	TRBJ2-7	TGTGCCAGCAGCCCCGGGGAAGCCCCGTGGGGCGAGCAGTACTTC	CASSPGEAPWGEQYF
NA	TRBV10-1	16	TRBD2	TRBJ2-1	TGCGCCAGTATGCCTAGCGGGGGGGCCTCCTACAATGAGCAGTTCTTC	CASMPSGGASYNEQFF